Listed below are T cell receptor beta chains from one sample, sequenced in a study of OX40 agonist ivuxolimab in advanced cancers. Sequenced by immunoSEQ multiplex PCR; TCRdb stores in-frame clones only, minus some. The sample shows over 65,000 clones, more than 80% of them seen only once. The sample consisted of CD4+ or CD8+ T cells sorted from blood, taken in a trial of the OX40 agonist ivuxolimab. The receptors derive from an adult with an advanced solid tumor such as melanoma, head and neck, liver or kidney cancer. Both conserved end residues are part of each CDR3. D genes are given only for firm matches. The listing skips clone size in some rows; elsewhere it reads once, few, many or a size class.

j_call: TRBJ2-1
clone_size: .
v_call: TRBV5-4
d_call: TRBD2
cdr3_nt: TGTGCCAGCAGCTTTCCTAGCGGGGGGGCCCATGAGCAGTTCTTC
cdr3_aa: CASSFPSGGAHEQFF

j_call: TRBJ1-5
clone_size: few
v_call: TRBV28
d_call: TRBD1
cdr3_nt: TGTGCCAGCAGTCTTGACAGGGGCAATCAGCCCCAGCATTTT
cdr3_aa: CASSLDRGNQPQHF

j_call: TRBJ1-5
clone_size: few
v_call: TRBV13
d_call: .
cdr3_nt: TGTGCCAGCAGCTTAGGCCAGGGTGGCAATCAGCCCCAGCATTTT
cdr3_aa: CASSLGQGGNQPQHF

j_call: TRBJ1-5
clone_size: .
v_call: TRBV7-3
d_call: .
cdr3_nt: TGTGCCAGCAGCCCCGGTCAAAGAGGGACCCAGCATTTT
cdr3_aa: CASSPGQRGTQHF

j_call: TRBJ2-5
clone_size: few
v_call: TRBV28
d_call: TRBD1
cdr3_nt: TGTGCCAGTCGGGACAGCACCGAAGAGACCCAGTACTTC
cdr3_aa: CASRDSTEETQYF

j_call: TRBJ1-3
clone_size: .
v_call: TRBV14
d_call: .
cdr3_nt: TGTGCCAGCAGCTGGGGGAGCTCTGGAAACACCATATATTTT
cdr3_aa: CASSWGSSGNTIYF

j_call: TRBJ2-5
clone_size: .
v_call: TRBV27
d_call: .
cdr3_nt: TGTGCCAGCAAAGGGACCCTAGGAATACAGACCCAGTACTTC
cdr3_aa: CASKGTLGIQTQYF

j_call: TRBJ1-2
clone_size: .
v_call: TRBV5-1
d_call: .
cdr3_nt: TGCGCCAGCAGCTTGGGCGACAGGACCTATGGCTACACCTTC
cdr3_aa: CASSLGDRTYGYTF

j_call: TRBJ2-5
clone_size: .
v_call: TRBV14
d_call: .
cdr3_nt: TGTGCCAGCAACCAAGTACTGGGAGCCCAGTACTTC
cdr3_aa: CASNQVLGAQYF

j_call: TRBJ1-2
clone_size: .
v_call: TRBV4-2
d_call: .
cdr3_nt: TGTGCCAGCAGCCCAGCAGGGCCGCGAGGCTACACCTTC
cdr3_aa: CASSPAGPRGYTF

j_call: TRBJ2-1
clone_size: once
v_call: TRBV18
d_call: .
cdr3_nt: TGTGCCAGCTCACGGGCCTTAACTGGTTCCTATGAGCAGTTCTTC
cdr3_aa: CASSRALTGSYEQFF

j_call: TRBJ2-5
clone_size: .
v_call: TRBV6-1
d_call: TRBD2
cdr3_nt: TGTGCCAGCAGTGAATCGTTGCTAGCGGGGGGGGAGACCCAGTACTTC
cdr3_aa: CASSESLLAGGETQYF

j_call: TRBJ1-1
clone_size: .
v_call: TRBV5-4
d_call: TRBD1
cdr3_nt: TGTGCCAGCAGCTTGGGCTCGGGACAGAGCACTGAAGCTTTCTTT
cdr3_aa: CASSLGSGQSTEAFF

j_call: TRBJ1-4
clone_size: .
v_call: TRBV19
d_call: .
cdr3_nt: TGTGCCAGTAGTAGGGACGGCGGAGCGTATGAAAAACTGTTTTTT
cdr3_aa: CASSRDGGAYEKLFF

j_call: TRBJ2-1
clone_size: .
v_call: TRBV5-1
d_call: .
cdr3_nt: TGCGCCAGCAGTAGTTCAAATGAGCAGTTCTTC
cdr3_aa: CASSSSNEQFF

j_call: TRBJ2-7
clone_size: .
v_call: TRBV7-2
d_call: .
cdr3_nt: TGTGCCAGCAGCTACCAAGGACTAAGGTGGTACTTC
cdr3_aa: CASSYQGLRWYF

j_call: TRBJ2-4
clone_size: .
v_call: TRBV19
d_call: .
cdr3_nt: TGTGCCGGTAGTCCCAGGGCCCCGGGAACCAAAAACATTCAGTACTTC
cdr3_aa: CAGSPRAPGTKNIQYF

j_call: TRBJ2-2
clone_size: .
v_call: TRBV29-1
d_call: .
cdr3_nt: TGCAGCGTTGCCCGGGTCCAGGGAAGGGGGGTCACCGGGGAGCTGTTTTTT
cdr3_aa: CSVARVQGRGVTGELFF

j_call: TRBJ1-1
clone_size: .
v_call: TRBV6-6
d_call: .
cdr3_nt: TGTGCCAGCAGCGACCCGGGGGAGGGGGAAGCTTTCTTT
cdr3_aa: CASSDPGEGEAFF

j_call: TRBJ2-1
clone_size: .
v_call: TRBV5-6
d_call: .
cdr3_nt: TGTGCCAGGGGGACGGCAGTAGGCTCCTACAATGAGCAGTTCTTC
cdr3_aa: CARGTAVGSYNEQFF

j_call: TRBJ2-4
clone_size: once
v_call: TRBV5-1
d_call: TRBD2
cdr3_nt: TGCGCCAGCAGCCAACTACGACTAGCGGGAGTGGAGAACATTCAGTACTTC
cdr3_aa: CASSQLRLAGVENIQYF

j_call: TRBJ1-2
clone_size: .
v_call: TRBV29-1
d_call: .
cdr3_nt: TGCAGCGTTGAAGATCCTATAAGGAGATATGGCTACACCTTC
cdr3_aa: CSVEDPIRRYGYTF

j_call: TRBJ1-3
clone_size: .
v_call: TRBV7-7
d_call: .
cdr3_nt: TGTGCCAGCAGCTTAAGGCGAGGAAACACCATATATTTT
cdr3_aa: CASSLRRGNTIYF

j_call: TRBJ1-1
clone_size: .
v_call: TRBV5-8
d_call: .
cdr3_nt: TGTGCCAGCAGCTTGGCGCTGAGGGGAGGAACTGAAGCTTTCTTT
cdr3_aa: CASSLALRGGTEAFF

j_call: TRBJ1-6
clone_size: .
v_call: TRBV10-3
d_call: TRBD1
cdr3_nt: TGTGCCATCAGCCCGGGACAGGGGAATTCACCCCTCCACTTT
cdr3_aa: CAISPGQGNSPLHF

j_call: TRBJ2-2
clone_size: .
v_call: TRBV11-2
d_call: .
cdr3_nt: TGTGCCAGCAGCTCAGTCCCGGGACCCAACACCGGGGAGCTGTTTTTT
cdr3_aa: CASSSVPGPNTGELFF

j_call: TRBJ2-3
clone_size: .
v_call: TRBV7-8
d_call: .
cdr3_nt: TGTGCCAGCACCCGGATAGCGACGGTTGGCACAGATACGCAGTATTTT
cdr3_aa: CASTRIATVGTDTQYF

j_call: TRBJ2-3
clone_size: few
v_call: TRBV5-1
d_call: .
cdr3_nt: TGCGCCAGCAGCTGGAAGAGCGCAGATACGCAGTATTTT
cdr3_aa: CASSWKSADTQYF

j_call: TRBJ1-6
clone_size: .
v_call: TRBV9
d_call: .
cdr3_nt: TGTGCCAGCAGCGTAGAAGGGAACAATTCACCCCTCCACTTT
cdr3_aa: CASSVEGNNSPLHF

j_call: TRBJ1-4
clone_size: .
v_call: TRBV19
d_call: TRBD1
cdr3_nt: TGTGCCAGTAGTGGCCCGGGACAGGGAAGGACTAATGAAAAACTGTTTTTT
cdr3_aa: CASSGPGQGRTNEKLFF

j_call: TRBJ1-1
clone_size: .
v_call: TRBV6-1
d_call: .
cdr3_nt: TGTGCCAGCAGTGAAACGGTGAGGACTGAAGCTTTCTTT
cdr3_aa: CASSETVRTEAFF

j_call: TRBJ2-1
clone_size: .
v_call: TRBV7-9
d_call: TRBD2
cdr3_nt: TGTGCCAGCAGCTTTGGGACTAGCGGACGGGACTACAATGAGCAGTTCTTC
cdr3_aa: CASSFGTSGRDYNEQFF

j_call: TRBJ1-5
clone_size: few
v_call: TRBV7-2
d_call: .
cdr3_nt: TGTGCCAGCACCCTGACAGGGCCCCAGCATTTT
cdr3_aa: CASTLTGPQHF

j_call: TRBJ1-1
clone_size: .
v_call: TRBV7-2
d_call: .
cdr3_nt: TGTGCCAGCAGCACGACAGGTCAGGGCACTGAAGCTTTCTTT
cdr3_aa: CASSTTGQGTEAFF

j_call: TRBJ2-4
clone_size: .
v_call: TRBV4-1
d_call: .
cdr3_nt: TGCGCCAGCAGCCAAGATCAAGGGTATTCCGACATTCAGTACTTC
cdr3_aa: CASSQDQGYSDIQYF

j_call: TRBJ2-7
clone_size: .
v_call: TRBV6-5
d_call: .
cdr3_nt: TGTGCCAGCAGTTCTCAGGGGAAGGAGGACGAGCAGTACTTC
cdr3_aa: CASSSQGKEDEQYF

j_call: TRBJ1-1
clone_size: .
v_call: TRBV5-4
d_call: .
cdr3_nt: TGTGCCAGCACCTGGGGGGGAGAAAGACGGAACACTGAAGCTTTCTTT
cdr3_aa: CASTWGGERRNTEAFF

j_call: TRBJ1-1
clone_size: .
v_call: TRBV19
d_call: .
cdr3_nt: TGTGCCAGTAGTATAGTGAAGAAGGGTTTAGGCACTGAAGCTTTCTTT
cdr3_aa: CASSIVKKGLGTEAFF

j_call: TRBJ2-7
clone_size: .
v_call: TRBV5-1
d_call: TRBD2
cdr3_nt: TGCGCCAGCAGACCGGGACTACTCCCCCCCTACGAGCAGTACTTC
cdr3_aa: CASRPGLLPPYEQYF

j_call: TRBJ1-5
clone_size: .
v_call: TRBV10-3
d_call: .
cdr3_nt: TGTGCCATCAGTGAGTCAGAAAGGGCTGGTCAGCCCCAGCATTTT
cdr3_aa: CAISESERAGQPQHF

j_call: TRBJ2-2
clone_size: .
v_call: TRBV19
d_call: .
cdr3_nt: TGTGCCAGTAGTATGGGGGTAACCGGGGAGCTGTTTTTT
cdr3_aa: CASSMGVTGELFF

j_call: TRBJ1-1
clone_size: .
v_call: TRBV29-1
d_call: .
cdr3_nt: TGCAGCGTTGCTAGGGGGGCTGAAGCTTTCTTT
cdr3_aa: CSVARGAEAFF

j_call: TRBJ2-6
clone_size: .
v_call: TRBV9
d_call: .
cdr3_nt: TGTGCCAGCAGCGGCTACCTTGGGGCCAACGTCCTGACTTTC
cdr3_aa: CASSGYLGANVLTF

j_call: TRBJ2-3
clone_size: .
v_call: TRBV5-1
d_call: .
cdr3_nt: TGCGCCAGCAGCTTGAGAACAGATACGCAGTATTTT
cdr3_aa: CASSLRTDTQYF

j_call: TRBJ2-7
clone_size: once
v_call: TRBV28
d_call: .
cdr3_nt: TGTGCCAGCCTAGGAGGAAGAGGCTACGAGCAGTACTTC
cdr3_aa: CASLGGRGYEQYF

j_call: TRBJ2-2
clone_size: .
v_call: TRBV5-5
d_call: TRBD1
cdr3_nt: TGTGCCAGCAGCTTGGCCCGACAGGGTAACACCGGGGAGCTGTTTTTT
cdr3_aa: CASSLARQGNTGELFF

j_call: TRBJ2-1
clone_size: .
v_call: TRBV19
d_call: .
cdr3_nt: TGTGCCAGTAGTATTAGGGGGACTGGAGGCTACAATGAGCAGTTCTTC
cdr3_aa: CASSIRGTGGYNEQFF

j_call: TRBJ2-7
clone_size: .
v_call: TRBV7-7
d_call: .
cdr3_nt: TGTGCCAGCAGCTTAGCCCCAGGAATCTACGAGCAGTACTTC
cdr3_aa: CASSLAPGIYEQYF

j_call: TRBJ2-5
clone_size: .
v_call: TRBV10-3
d_call: .
cdr3_nt: TGTGCCATCAGTGAGTCTCCAGGGGCGGGACGGGCACAAGAGACCCAGTACTTC
cdr3_aa: CAISESPGAGRAQETQYF

j_call: TRBJ2-1
clone_size: .
v_call: TRBV11-1
d_call: .
cdr3_nt: TGTGCCAGCAGTGTTCCCCCCCTCAATGAGCAGTTCTTC
cdr3_aa: CASSVPPLNEQFF

j_call: TRBJ2-2
clone_size: .
v_call: TRBV27
d_call: TRBD2
cdr3_nt: TGTGCCAGCAGCTCCCCCCAACTAGCGGGAGAAGTCGGGGAGCTGTTTTTT
cdr3_aa: CASSSPQLAGEVGELFF

j_call: TRBJ1-5
clone_size: few
v_call: TRBV30
d_call: .
cdr3_nt: TGTGCCTGGAGTGGATCGACAGGTCATCAGCCCCAGCATTTT
cdr3_aa: CAWSGSTGHQPQHF

j_call: TRBJ1-1
clone_size: .
v_call: TRBV5-4
d_call: TRBD1
cdr3_nt: TGTGCCAGCACCAGACCCGGAGGCAGGGGGCTTGACGGAGCTTTCTTT
cdr3_aa: CASTRPGGRGLDGAFF

j_call: TRBJ2-1
clone_size: .
v_call: TRBV2
d_call: .
cdr3_nt: TGTGCCAGCAGGCGACAGGGACCTAGCGGGAATGAGCAGTTCTTC
cdr3_aa: CASRRQGPSGNEQFF

j_call: TRBJ2-7
clone_size: .
v_call: TRBV30
d_call: TRBD1
cdr3_nt: TGTGCCTGGAGTGCGGGACAGGGAGGCCACGAGCAGTACTTC
cdr3_aa: CAWSAGQGGHEQYF

j_call: TRBJ2-7
clone_size: once
v_call: TRBV11-3
d_call: .
cdr3_nt: TGTGCCAGCAGCTTAATGCATCCCAGCTCCTACGAGCAGTACTTC
cdr3_aa: CASSLMHPSSYEQYF

j_call: TRBJ1-1
clone_size: few
v_call: TRBV28
d_call: TRBD1
cdr3_nt: TGTGCCAGCGGCGGGACAGGGGGCCGGGGAGGGACTGAAGCTTTCTTT
cdr3_aa: CASGGTGGRGGTEAFF

j_call: TRBJ1-1
clone_size: .
v_call: TRBV7-2
d_call: .
cdr3_nt: TGTGCCAGCAGCCGAACTGACACTGAAGCTTTCTTT
cdr3_aa: CASSRTDTEAFF

j_call: TRBJ2-1
clone_size: .
v_call: TRBV9
d_call: TRBD2
cdr3_nt: TGTGCCAGCAGCCCCTCCGCGGGGGGGCCACTCTCCTACAATGAGCAGTTCTTC
cdr3_aa: CASSPSAGGPLSYNEQFF

j_call: TRBJ1-2
clone_size: .
v_call: TRBV7-9
d_call: .
cdr3_nt: TGTGCCAGCGGAGATATGGCAGGGAGGGCTCTCTATGGCTACACCTTC
cdr3_aa: CASGDMAGRALYGYTF